The TCR beta chain described here comes from a study of shared clonotypes between healthy human individuals. Germline-derived CDR1 and CDR2 are MNHEY and SMNVEV (reference sequence). The CDR3 length is 16 residues. The trim removed 4 bases at V and 3 bases at J, leaving 8 bases unmatched. Donors were healthy HIV-negative adults without recent acute infections or vaccinations. Each sample came from a Caucasian adult donor living in Nashville, Tennessee. CD4+ cells underwent separation, giving CD45RA+ naive and CD45RA-negative memory subsets. The data were produced by immunoSEQ multiplex PCR, yet TCRdb's version contains in-frame clones alone and is incomplete. This table holds 950,000 to 1,300,000 clones, more than 60% found once.

Sequenced: memory CD4+ T cells sorted from blood. Subset reported: CD45RA-negative fraction. The genes are TRBV27 and TRBJ2-7; 11 bases are shared with TRBD2. This receptor was identified in a man younger than 35 in good health. The CDR3 loop reads CASSYQIAGGIYEQYF. Here the CDR3 DNA reads TGTGCCAGCAGTTACCAGATAGCGGGAGGGATCTACGAGCAGTACTTC.